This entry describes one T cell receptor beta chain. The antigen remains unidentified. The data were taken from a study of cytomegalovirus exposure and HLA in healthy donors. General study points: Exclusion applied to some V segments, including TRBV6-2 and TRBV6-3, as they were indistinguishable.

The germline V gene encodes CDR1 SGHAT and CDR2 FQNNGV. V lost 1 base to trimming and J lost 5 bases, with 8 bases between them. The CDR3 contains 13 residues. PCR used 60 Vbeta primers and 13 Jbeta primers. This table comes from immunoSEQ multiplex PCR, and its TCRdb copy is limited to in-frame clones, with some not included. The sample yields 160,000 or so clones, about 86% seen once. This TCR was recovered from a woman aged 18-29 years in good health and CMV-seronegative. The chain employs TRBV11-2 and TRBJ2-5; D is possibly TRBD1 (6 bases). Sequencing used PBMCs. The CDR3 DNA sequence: TGTGCCAGCAGCTTAGGGGGGCGGGAGACCCAGTACTTC. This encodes CASSLGGRETQYF.